This TCR beta chain was recorded in a study of blood T cell repertoires in COVID-19. In the study overall: COVID-19 samples collected from the United States, Italy and Spain covered acute and convalescent phases. T cells, B-cell-depleted T cells, or PBMCs provided the cDNA or gDNA that served as material.

This clone was recorded only once. In the original analysis: Amplification of reference gene primers was used by the study to estimate nucleated cell counts. Assay used: immunoSEQ multiplex PCR; TCRdb lists only in-frame clones, some missing. V and J calls plus clone size are reproduced from that table; the DNA served to infer D and trimming. Of roughly 200,000 clones in the sample, around 80% were seen once. The sequenced sample consisted of peripheral blood. The sequence was collected from a woman older than 75 with active or convalescent COVID-19.

The CDR3 sequence is CASSPPGQGGSGTFF. CDR3 DNA sequence: TGTGCCAGCAGTCCCCCGGGACAGGGCGGATCTGGAACTTTCTTT. V gene TRBV2 combines with J gene TRBJ1-1; 9 bases match TRBD1. The CDR3 is 15 residues long. Germline V lookup: CDR1 SNHLY, CDR2 FYNNEI. V trimming: 5 bases; J trimming: 12 bases; junction bases outside the gene matches: 16.